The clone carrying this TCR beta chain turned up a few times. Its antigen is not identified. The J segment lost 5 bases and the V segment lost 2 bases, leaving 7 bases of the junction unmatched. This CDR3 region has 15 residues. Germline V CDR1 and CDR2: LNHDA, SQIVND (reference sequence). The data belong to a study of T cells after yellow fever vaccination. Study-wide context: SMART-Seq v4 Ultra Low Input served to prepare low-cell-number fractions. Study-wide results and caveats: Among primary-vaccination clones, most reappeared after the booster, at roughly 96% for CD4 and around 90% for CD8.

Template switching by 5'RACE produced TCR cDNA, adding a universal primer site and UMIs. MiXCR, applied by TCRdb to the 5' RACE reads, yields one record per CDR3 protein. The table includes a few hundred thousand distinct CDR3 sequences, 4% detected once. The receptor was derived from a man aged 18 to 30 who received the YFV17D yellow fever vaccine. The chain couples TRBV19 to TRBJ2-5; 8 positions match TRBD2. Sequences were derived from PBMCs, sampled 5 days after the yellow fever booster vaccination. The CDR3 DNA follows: TGTGCCAGTAGTATACTGGCGGGGGGCTTGGAGACCCAGTACTTC. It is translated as CASSILAGGLETQYF. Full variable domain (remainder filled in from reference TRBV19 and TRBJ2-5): DGGITQSPKYLFRKEGQNVTLSCEQNLNHDAMYWYRQDPGQGLRLIYYSQIVNDFQKGDIAEGYSVSREKKESFPLTVTSAQKNPTAFYLCASSILAGGLETQYFGPGTRLLVL.